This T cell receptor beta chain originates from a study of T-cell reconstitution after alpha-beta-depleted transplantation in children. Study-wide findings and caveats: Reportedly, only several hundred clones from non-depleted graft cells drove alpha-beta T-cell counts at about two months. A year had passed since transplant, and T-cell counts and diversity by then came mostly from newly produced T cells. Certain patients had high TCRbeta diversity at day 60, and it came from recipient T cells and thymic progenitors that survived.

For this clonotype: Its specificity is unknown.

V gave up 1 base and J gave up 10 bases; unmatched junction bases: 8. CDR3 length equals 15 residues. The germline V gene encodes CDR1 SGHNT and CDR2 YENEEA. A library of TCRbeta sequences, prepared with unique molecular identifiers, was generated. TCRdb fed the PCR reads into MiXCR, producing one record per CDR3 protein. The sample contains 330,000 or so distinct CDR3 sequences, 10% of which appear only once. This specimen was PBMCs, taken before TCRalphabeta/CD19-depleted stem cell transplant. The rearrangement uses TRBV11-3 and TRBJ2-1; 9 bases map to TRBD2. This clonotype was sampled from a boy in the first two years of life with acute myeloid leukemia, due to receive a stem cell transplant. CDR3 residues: CASSLGMGLAEEQFF. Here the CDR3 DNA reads TGTGCCAGCAGCTTAGGTATGGGACTAGCAGAAGAGCAGTTCTTC.